These 18 T cell receptor beta chains originate from one sample sequenced in a study of OX40 agonist ivuxolimab in advanced cancers. The assay was immunoSEQ multiplex PCR, and TCRdb's table has in-frame clones only and misses some. The data contain over 80,000 clones, roughly nine tenths of them singletons. Sequenced material: CD4+ or CD8+ T cells sorted from blood, taken in a trial of the OX40 agonist ivuxolimab. These receptors were obtained from an adult with an advanced solid tumor such as melanoma, head and neck, liver or kidney cancer.

This chain links TRBV28 with TRBJ2-7; 7 bases agree with TRBD1. Per the germline V gene, CDR1 is MDHEN and CDR2 is SYDVKM. The CDR3 consists of 13 residues. The junction had 4 bases not matched to a gene; V was cut back by 6 bases and J by 2 bases. This chain's CDR3 is CASRPGQTYEQYF. CDR3 coding DNA: TGTGCCAGCAGACCGGGACAGACCTACGAGCAGTACTTC.

The chain recombines TRBV18 with TRBJ1-5; D remains unclear. CDR3 length: 16 residues. Per germline, CDR1 KGHSH and CDR2 LQKENI. With 1 base removed from V and 5 bases from J, the gap between germline ends came to 15 bases. CDR3 protein: CASSPLPAGEDQPQHF. The CDR3 DNA reads as TGTGCCAGCTCACCACTGCCAGCGGGAGAGGATCAGCCCCAGCATTTT.

The J gene is TRBJ1-5, the V gene TRBV19; D ambiguous. The CDR3 has 15 amino acids. Germline values: CDR1 LNHDA, CDR2 SQIVND (reference sequence). V was cut by 9 bases and J by 3 bases, with 18 bases left in between. The CDR3 here is CASRLGRQNNQPQHF. The CDR3 DNA is TGTGCCAGCCGCCTTGGACGCCAGAACAATCAGCCCCAGCATTTT.

The V call is TRBV7-2, the J call TRBJ2-7; 10 bases are shared with TRBD1. CDR1 is SGHTA and CDR2 is FQGNSA in the germline V gene. V gave up 1 base and J gave up 4 bases; unmatched junction bases: 4. This CDR3 region has 15 residues. The DNA of the CDR3 is TGTGCCAGCAGCTTAGTAGGGACAGGGGAATACGAGCAGTACTTC. Translating it yields CASSLVGTGEYEQYF.

The J gene is TRBJ2-3, the V gene TRBV9; TRBD2 agrees at 7 bases. Germline loops: CDR1 SGDLS, CDR2 YYNGEE. The trim removed 1 base at V and 1 base at J, leaving 6 bases unmatched. This CDR3 region has 16 residues. The CDR3 DNA follows: TGTGCCAGCAGCGTACGGGACTATTCGGGCACAGATACGCAGTATTTT. It yields the protein CASSVRDYSGTDTQYF.

The chain carries TRBV10-3 and TRBJ2-2; TRBD2 matches at 8 bases. Trimming removed 10 bases from V and 2 bases from J; junction bases left unmatched: 6. CDR1 is ENHRY and CDR2 is SYGVKD in the germline V gene. This CDR3 spans 14 amino acids. CDR3 nucleotides: TGTGCCACCAGAGCGGGAGTAAACACCGGGGAGCTGTTTTTT. It is translated as CATRAGVNTGELFF.

V gene TRBV5-1 combines with J gene TRBJ1-4, with 9 nucleotides matching TRBD1. Trimming removed 4 bases from V and 2 bases from J; junction bases left unmatched: 3. The CDR3 length is 15 residues. Germline CDR1 reads SGHRS; CDR2 reads YFSETQ. In DNA form, the CDR3 reads TGCGCCAGCAGCGGGACAGGGCTGACTAATGAAAAACTGTTTTTT. This gives the protein CASSGTGLTNEKLFF.

The chain couples TRBV27 to TRBJ2-3, with D tentatively TRBD2 (5 bases). This CDR3 is 15 amino acids long. CDR1 is MNHEY and CDR2 is SMNVEV in the germline V gene (reference sequence). V lost 5 bases and J 2 bases, leaving 14 bases between the germline ends. DNA of the CDR3: TGTGCCAGCAGTACCTCGGCGGGCAACACAGATACGCAGTATTTT. As protein: CASSTSAGNTDTQYF.

V gene TRBV6-5 combines with J gene TRBJ1-1, with a tentative D call TRBD1 (6 bases). V lost 0 bases to trimming and J lost 10 bases, with 15 bases between them. The CDR3 consists of 14 residues. The germline CDR1 and CDR2 sequences are MNHEY and SVGAGI. CDR3 sequence: CASSYSYGGQGAFF. CDR3 coding DNA: TGTGCCAGCAGTTACTCATATGGGGGCCAGGGAGCTTTCTTT.

This chain uses TRBV7-3 with TRBJ2-1, with 8 bases aligning to TRBD1. Germline V gene lookup returns CDR1 SGHTA and CDR2 FQGTGA. Trimming at V came to 4 bases and at J to 6 bases, leaving 8 bases not matched to a gene. The CDR3 spans 15 residues. The CDR3 DNA is TGTGCCAGCAGCTCTAATGGACAGGGAGGCAATGAGCAGTTCTTC. It is translated as CASSSNGQGGNEQFF.

This chain uses TRBV28 with TRBJ2-7, with D maybe TRBD1 (7 bases). The CDR3 totals 15 residues. The V end was cut by 6 bases, the J end by 6 bases, with 21 bases between. The V gene's germline CDR1 is MDHEN and CDR2 SYDVKM. The chain's CDR3 is CASSLTQGEVREQYF. The CDR3 nucleotides are TGTGCCAGCAGCCTGACGCAGGGGGAGGTACGCGAGCAGTACTTC.

V gene TRBV2 combines with J gene TRBJ2-7; 10 positions agree with TRBD2. The CDR3 has 12 amino acids. Germline V lookup: CDR1 SNHLY, CDR2 FYNNEI. J gave up 4 bases and V 8 bases, and 2 bases lay outside the gene matches. The CDR3 protein is CASSSGSYEQYF. The CDR3 bases are TGTGCCAGCTCTAGCGGGAGTTACGAGCAGTACTTC. Filled out from reference TRBV2 and TRBJ2-7, the complete variable domain reads EPEVTQTPSHQVTQMGQEVILRCVPISNHLYFYWYRQILGQKVEFLVSFYNNEISEKSEIFDDQFSVERPDGSNFTLKIRSTKLEDSAMYFCASSSGSYEQYFGPGTRLTVT.

The chain recombines TRBV5-4 with TRBJ2-7; 8 bases align to TRBD2. V was pared by 4 bases and J by 2 bases, with 5 bases of the junction left unmatched. The CDR3 extends over 14 amino acids. Germline loops: CDR1 SGHNT, CDR2 YYREEE (reference sequence). CDR3 sequence (DNA): TGTGCCAGCAGCCTAGCGGGTTCCCCCTACGAGCAGTACGTC. Translation gives CASSLAGSPYEQYV.

The chain links TRBV4-1 to TRBJ2-3; D not resolved. V was cut by 0 bases and J by 5 bases, with 3 bases left in between. The CDR3 runs 12 residues. Looked up from germline, CDR1 is MGHRA and CDR2 is YSYEKL. The CDR3: CASSQEGDTQYF. Here the CDR3 DNA reads TGCGCCAGCAGCCAAGAAGGAGATACGCAGTATTTT.

The rearrangement links TRBV6-5 to TRBJ2-3; possibly TRBD1 or TRBD2 for D (6 bases each). Germline assignment: CDR1 MNHEY and CDR2 SVGAGI. The CDR3 sequence is 14 residues long. Trimming left V 3 bases short and J 6 bases short, with 13 bases between. The CDR3 bases are TGTGCCAGCAGTTATCGGGAGAGGGGGGATACGCAGTATTTT. Its protein is CASSYRERGDTQYF.

The chain recombines TRBV7-2 with TRBJ1-1, with 7 bases matching TRBD1. The CDR3 loop spans 13 amino acids. Germline V CDR1 and CDR2: SGHTA, FQGNSA. The V segment lost 8 bases and the J segment 4 bases; nucleotides outside the gene matches: 7. CDR3 DNA: TGTGCCAGCGGAAGGGGGCCCGGCACTGAAGCTTTCTTT. Translating gives CASGRGPGTEAFF.

The chain employs TRBV18 and TRBJ2-1; TRBD2 agrees at 7 bases. Germline assignment: CDR1 KGHSH and CDR2 LQKENI. The CDR3 is 17 residues long. V trimming: 6 bases; J trimming: 6 bases; junction bases outside the gene matches: 17. In nucleotides, the CDR3 is TGTGCCAGCTCTCCGGATGGGGGGGTCAACTTTTCCAATGAGCAGTTCTTC. Translated, it gives CASSPDGGVNFSNEQFF.

This clone appeared a single time. The rearrangement joins TRBV19 to TRBJ1-5; TRBD1 agrees at 11 bases. V lost 5 bases and J lost 4; bases outside the gene matches: 4. Germline values: CDR1 LNHDA, CDR2 SQIVND (reference sequence). CDR3 length: 15 residues. The CDR3 DNA reads TGTGCCAGTAGTCGAGGACAGGGGGCAAATCAGCCCCAGCATTTT. Translation: CASSRGQGANQPQHF.